This T cell receptor beta chain derives from a study of T cells in Graves' hyperthyroidism and ophthalmopathy. About the study: Peripheral blood was obtained at initial diagnosis, preceding any treatment. General study results and limits: Researchers found most expanded thyroid clonotypes above 0.001 in blood as well.

In germline, CDR1 is DFQATT, CDR2 SNEGSKA (reference sequence). V was pared by 5 bases and J by 7 bases, with 12 bases of the junction left unmatched. CDR3 length: 15 amino acids. Graves' hyperthyroidism was deemed stable absent ophthalmopathy progression within 18 months. Used for diagnoses were clinical symptoms, serum thyroxine and TRAb, thyroid ultrasound and orbital computed tomography. This clonotype was seen many times. As yet, its antigen is unknown. Amplified TCR beta CDR3 regions derived from RNA transcripts. Initially, a first-round RT-PCR of the TCR CDR3 employed the HTBI primer set. TCRdb recomputed calls from the multiplex PCR reads with MiXCR, one row per CDR3 protein. The sample shows roughly 420,000 distinct CDR3 sequences, approximately 14% of them seen only once.

The sequence came from a woman aged 18-29 years with Graves' hyperthyroidism. The V call is TRBV20-1, the J call TRBJ2-3; 10 bases fit TRBD2. The sample comprised blood. The CDR3 loop is CSAELSGGASYTQYF. CDR3 DNA sequence: TGCAGTGCTGAGCTGAGCGGGGGGGCCTCTTATACGCAGTATTTT.